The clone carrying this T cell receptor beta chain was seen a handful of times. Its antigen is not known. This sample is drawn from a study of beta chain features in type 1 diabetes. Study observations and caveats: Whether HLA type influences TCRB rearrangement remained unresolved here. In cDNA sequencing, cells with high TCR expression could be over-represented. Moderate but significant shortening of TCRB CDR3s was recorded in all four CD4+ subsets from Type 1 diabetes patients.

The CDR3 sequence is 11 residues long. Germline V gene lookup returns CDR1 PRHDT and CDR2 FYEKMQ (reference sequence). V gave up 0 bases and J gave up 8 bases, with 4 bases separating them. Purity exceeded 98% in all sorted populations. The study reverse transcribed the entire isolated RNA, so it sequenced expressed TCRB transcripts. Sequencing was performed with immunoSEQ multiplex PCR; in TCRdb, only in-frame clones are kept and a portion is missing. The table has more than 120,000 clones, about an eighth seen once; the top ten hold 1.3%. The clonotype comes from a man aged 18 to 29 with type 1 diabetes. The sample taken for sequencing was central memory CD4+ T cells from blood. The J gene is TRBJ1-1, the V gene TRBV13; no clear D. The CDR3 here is CASSLGDEAFF. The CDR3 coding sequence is TGTGCCAGCAGCTTAGGCGACGAAGCTTTCTTT.